Following are 8 T cell receptor beta chains from one sample sequenced in a study of blood T cell repertoires in COVID-19. The data were produced by immunoSEQ multiplex PCR, yet TCRdb's version contains in-frame clones alone and is incomplete. The sample lists roughly 99,000 clones, about 93% occurring once. The sequenced sample was peripheral blood. The receptors were gathered from a young woman with acute or convalescent COVID-19.

The V and J genes are TRBV2 and TRBJ2-1; 12 bases fit TRBD2. CDR1 and CDR2 (germline): SNHLY, FYNNEI. The CDR3 is 15 amino acids. V was clipped by 6 bases and J by 6 bases; unmatched bases: 6. In DNA form, the CDR3 reads TGTGCCAGCAGAGGAGGACTAGCGGGACGCAATGAGCAGTTCTTC. Translation gives CASRGGLAGRNEQFF. The full variable domain, its missing parts supplied by reference TRBV2 and TRBJ2-1, is EPEVTQTPSHQVTQMGQEVILRCVPISNHLYFYWYRQILGQKVEFLVSFYNNEISEKSEIFDDQFSVERPDGSNFTLKIRSTKLEDSAMYFCASRGGLAGRNEQFFGPGTRLTVL.

The chain carries TRBV9 and TRBJ2-1; TRBD2 matches at 12 bases. Germline CDR1 reads SGDLS; CDR2 reads YYNGEE. Losses at the gene ends were 1 base for V and 6 bases for J; bases not matched to a gene: 2. This CDR3 is built from 15 residues. CDR3 coding DNA: TGTGCCAGCAGCGTAACTAGCGGGGGGCTCAATGAGCAGTTCTTC. It specifies CASSVTSGGLNEQFF. The full variable domain, with the rest looked up from reference TRBV9 and TRBJ2-1, is DSGVTQTPKHLITATGQRVTLRCSPRSGDLSVYWYQQSLDQGLQFLIQYYNGEERAKGNILERFSAQQFPDLHSELNLSSLELGDSALYFCASSVTSGGLNEQFFGPGTRLTVL.

The chain recombines TRBV11-2 with TRBJ2-1; the D gene is possibly TRBD2 (5 bases). The CDR3 extends over 16 amino acids. V was clipped by 4 bases and J by 2 bases, with 15 bases between them. The germline V gene has CDR1 SGHAT and CDR2 FQNNGV. The CDR3 sequence is CASSSPISGPYNEQFF. The CDR3 bases are TGTGCCAGCAGCTCACCTATAAGCGGCCCCTACAATGAGCAGTTCTTC.

The chain has TRBV5-1 and TRBJ1-2; the D gene is possibly TRBD1 (5 bases). The V gene lost 0 bases and the J gene lost 0 bases, with 9 bases spanning the gap. Germline V lookup: CDR1 SGHRS, CDR2 YFSETQ. The CDR3 runs to 15 residues. The CDR3 DNA reads TGCGCCAGCAGCTTGGATGGGGGGGCTAACTATGGCTACACCTTC. Its protein product is CASSLDGGANYGYTF. The whole variable domain, remainder taken from reference TRBV5-1 and TRBJ1-2, is KAGVTQTPRYLIKTRGQQVTLSCSPISGHRSVSWYQQTPGQGLQFLFEYFSETQRNKGNFPGRFSGRQFSNSRSEMNVSTLELGDSALYLCASSLDGGANYGYTFGSGTRLTVV.

The rearrangement joins TRBV9 to TRBJ2-5, with 7 bases that match TRBD2. CDR3 length: 16 residues. The V gene end was trimmed by 0 bases and the J gene end by 4 bases; junction bases not matched to a gene: 9. Germline loops: CDR1 SGDLS, CDR2 YYNGEE. Here the CDR3 reads CASSVEAAGFLETQYF. CDR3 DNA: TGTGCCAGCAGCGTAGAGGCAGCGGGGTTTTTAGAGACCCAGTACTTC. Using reference TRBV9 and TRBJ2-5 for the parts outside the CDR3, the full variable domain is DSGVTQTPKHLITATGQRVTLRCSPRSGDLSVYWYQQSLDQGLQFLIQYYNGEERAKGNILERFSAQQFPDLHSELNLSSLELGDSALYFCASSVEAAGFLETQYFGPGTRLLVL.

The chain uses TRBV7-3 and TRBJ2-5, with 13 bases lining up with TRBD2. The V gene's germline CDR1 is SGHTA and CDR2 FQGTGA. The junction had 6 bases not matched to a gene; V was cut back by 6 bases and J by 2 bases. CDR3 size: 16 residues. CDR3 DNA: TGTGCCAGCAGGGCCGGGACTAGCGGGGTGCAAGAGACCCAGTACTTC. Translated: CASRAGTSGVQETQYF.

This clone was seen a single time. The chain employs TRBV11-2 and TRBJ1-2; D unresolved. Germline V gene lookup returns CDR1 SGHAT and CDR2 FQNNGV. The length of the CDR3 is 15 residues. V lost 0 bases and J 4 bases, leaving 12 bases between the germline ends. The CDR3 coding sequence is TGTGCCAGCAGCTTAGATGAGGGTAACGGCTATGGCTACACCTTC. This translates into CASSLDEGNGYGYTF.

This clone was observed a single time. The identical CDR3 is also encoded by other nucleotide sequences in the sample. The V gene is TRBV19, the J gene TRBJ1-2; D perhaps matches TRBD1 (5 bases). Germline-derived CDR1 and CDR2 are LNHDA and SQIVND (reference sequence). The CDR3 runs 13 residues. Trimming took off 3 bases at V and 5 bases at J, with 10 bases between the two ends. The CDR3 loop reads CASSIGGNYGYTF. The CDR3 nucleotides are TGTGCCAGTAGTATCGGGGGTAATTATGGCTACACCTTC.